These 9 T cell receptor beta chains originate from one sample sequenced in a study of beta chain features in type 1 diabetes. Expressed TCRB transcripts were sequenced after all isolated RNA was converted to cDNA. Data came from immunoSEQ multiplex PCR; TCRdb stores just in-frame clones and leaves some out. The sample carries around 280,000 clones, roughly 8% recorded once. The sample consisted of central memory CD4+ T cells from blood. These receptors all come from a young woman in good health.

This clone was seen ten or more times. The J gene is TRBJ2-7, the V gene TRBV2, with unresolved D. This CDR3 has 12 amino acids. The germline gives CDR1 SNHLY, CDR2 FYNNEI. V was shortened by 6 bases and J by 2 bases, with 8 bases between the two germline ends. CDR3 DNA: TGTGCCAGCAGCGGCCTGACCTACGAGCAGTACGTC. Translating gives CASSGLTYEQYV.

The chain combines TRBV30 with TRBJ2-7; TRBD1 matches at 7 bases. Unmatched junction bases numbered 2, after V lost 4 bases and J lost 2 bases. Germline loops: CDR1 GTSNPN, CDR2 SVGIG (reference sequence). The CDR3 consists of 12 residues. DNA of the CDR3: TGTGCCTGGACAGGGGGAACCTACGAGCAGTACTTC. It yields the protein CAWTGGTYEQYF. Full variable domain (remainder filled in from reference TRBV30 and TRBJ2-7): SQTIHQWPATLVQPVGSPLSLECTVEGTSNPNLYWYRQAAGRGLQLLFYSVGIGQISSEVPQNLSASRPQDRQFILSSKKLLLSDSGFYLCAWTGGTYEQYFGPGTRLTVT.

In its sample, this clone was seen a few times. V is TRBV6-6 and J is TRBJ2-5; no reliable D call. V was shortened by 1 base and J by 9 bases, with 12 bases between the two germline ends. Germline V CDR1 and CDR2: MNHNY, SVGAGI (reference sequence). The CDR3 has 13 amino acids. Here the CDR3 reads CASSYLAGPAQYF. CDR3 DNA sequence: TGTGCCAGCAGTTACTTGGCCGGCCCGGCCCAGTACTTC.

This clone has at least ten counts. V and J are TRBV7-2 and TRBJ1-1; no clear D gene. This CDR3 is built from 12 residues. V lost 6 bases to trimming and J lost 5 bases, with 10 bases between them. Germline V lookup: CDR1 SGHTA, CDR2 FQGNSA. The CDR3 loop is CASRITVTEAFF. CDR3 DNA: TGTGCCAGCAGGATTACGGTGACTGAAGCTTTCTTT. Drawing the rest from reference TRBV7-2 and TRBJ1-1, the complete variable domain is GAGVSQSPSNKVTEKGKDVELRCDPISGHTALYWYRQSLGQGLEFLIYFQGNSAPDKSGLPSDRFSAERTGGSVSTLTIQRTQQEDSAVYLCASRITVTEAFFGQGTRLTVV.

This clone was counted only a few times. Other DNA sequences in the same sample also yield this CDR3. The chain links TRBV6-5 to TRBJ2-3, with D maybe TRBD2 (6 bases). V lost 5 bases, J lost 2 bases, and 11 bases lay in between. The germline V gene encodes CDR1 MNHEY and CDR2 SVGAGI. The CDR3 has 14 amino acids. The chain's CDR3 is CASSMGGFTDTQYF. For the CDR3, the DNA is TGTGCCAGCAGTATGGGAGGTTTCACAGATACGCAGTATTTT.

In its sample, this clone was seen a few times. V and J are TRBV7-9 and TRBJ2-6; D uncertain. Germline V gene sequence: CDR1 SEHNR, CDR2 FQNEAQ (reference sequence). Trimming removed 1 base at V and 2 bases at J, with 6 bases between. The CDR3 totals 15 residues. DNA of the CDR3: TGTGCCAGCAGCTTAGTAAAGGCTGGGGCCAACGTCCTGACTTTC. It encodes CASSLVKAGANVLTF.

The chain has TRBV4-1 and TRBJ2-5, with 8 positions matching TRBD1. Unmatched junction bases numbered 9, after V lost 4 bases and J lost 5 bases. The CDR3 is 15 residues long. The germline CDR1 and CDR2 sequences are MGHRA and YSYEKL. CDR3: CASSRDDRGGETQYF. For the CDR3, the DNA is TGCGCCAGCAGCCGAGACGACAGGGGTGGGGAGACCCAGTACTTC.

CDR3 DNA sequence: TGTGCCACCCGGTCAGGGACCCAGTACTTC. Translating it yields CATRSGTQYF. This rearrangement joins TRBV2 to TRBJ2-5; the D is unclear. CDR1 and CDR2 from the germline V gene are SNHLY and FYNNEI. V lost 10 bases and J 7 bases, leaving 10 bases between the germline ends. CDR3 length: 10 amino acids.

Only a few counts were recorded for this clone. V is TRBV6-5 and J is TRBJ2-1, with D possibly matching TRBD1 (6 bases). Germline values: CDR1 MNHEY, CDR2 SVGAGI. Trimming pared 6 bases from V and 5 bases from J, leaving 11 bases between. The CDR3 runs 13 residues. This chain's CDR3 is CASRSPGDNEQFF. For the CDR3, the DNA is TGTGCCAGCAGGTCTCCAGGGGACAATGAGCAGTTCTTC.